The 24 T cell receptor beta chains reported below all come from one sample, sequenced in a study of blood T cell repertoires in COVID-19 (dated by TCRdb to about 2020). Library preparation employed the immunoSEQ multiplex PCR assay. The table was pulled from immuneACCESS by TCRdb, which kept in-frame rearrangements only. Such tables lose some clones; where checked, under half of the loss comes from unresolved V genes, and the rest has no known cause. This sample is represented by 110,000 to 150,000 clones; around 81% of them were singletons. The ten most abundant clones make up around 8.5% of the sample. Sequencing used peripheral blood. These receptors were taken from a human donor in a cohort sampled during active COVID-19.

A few counts support this clone. The gene calls are TRBV5-1 and TRBJ2-3; weak D call: TRBD1 (5 bases). This CDR3 contains 14 residues. V dropped 5 bases and J dropped 0 bases, with 10 bases sitting between them. In germline, CDR1 is SGHRS, CDR2 YFSETQ. The DNA for the CDR3 is TGCGCCAGCAGTGACAGATCTAGCACAGATACGCAGTATTTT. Its protein product is CASSDRSSTDTQYF.

This clone occurred a few times. The chain has TRBV28 and TRBJ1-2, with D tentatively TRBD1 (5 bases). Germline loops: CDR1 MDHEN, CDR2 SYDVKM. V was cut by 6 bases and J by 4 bases, with 9 bases left in between. This CDR3 contains 12 residues. CDR3 nucleotide sequence: TGTGCCAGCAGGACAGTTCTCTATGGCTACACCTTC. This codes for CASRTVLYGYTF.

V is TRBV5-1 and J is TRBJ2-7; 11 nucleotides line up with TRBD2. Trimming took 4 bases from V and 7 from J; bases not matched to a gene: 10. The CDR3 loop spans 15 amino acids. The germline V gene encodes CDR1 SGHRS and CDR2 YFSETQ. The CDR3 DNA reads TGCGCCAGCAGCGCCCGACTAGCGGGACCGAGGGAGCAGTACTTC. It specifies CASSARLAGPREQYF.

This clone was observed a few times. The chain joins TRBV28 to TRBJ1-5; D gene unclear. The CDR3 length is 14 residues. Trimming took off 6 bases at V and 6 bases at J, with 15 bases between the two ends. Per germline, CDR1 MDHEN and CDR2 SYDVKM. The CDR3 loop is CASSFSHGAQPQHF. CDR3 DNA sequence: TGTGCCAGCAGCTTCTCACATGGTGCTCAGCCCCAGCATTTT.

The chain is built from TRBV21-1 and TRBJ2-7; the table's D gene call, TRBD2, was not cross checked with the DNA. TRBV21-1 has pseudogene status. The CDR3 is 15 amino acids. CDR3 bases: TGTGCCAGCAAGAAGAGGGAGGGCCTGATCCACGAGCAGTACTTC. Translated: CASKKREGLIHEQYF.

This clone came up a few times. The CDR3 loop reads CASSLASRRILSSGANVLTF. The DNA of the CDR3 is TGTGCCAGCAGCTTAGCTTCGAGGAGAATCCTTAGCTCTGGGGCCAACGTCCTGACTTTC. The chain joins TRBV7-2 to TRBJ2-6; D gene ambiguous. CDR1 is SGHTA and CDR2 is FQGNSA in the germline V gene. Trimming left V 0 bases short and J 0 bases short, with 18 bases between. The length of the CDR3 is 20 residues. The whole variable domain, filled in from reference TRBV7-2 and TRBJ2-6, reads GAGVSQSPSNKVTEKGKDVELRCDPISGHTALYWYRQSLGQGLEFLIYFQGNSAPDKSGLPSDRFSAERTGGSVSTLTIQRTQQEDSAVYLCASSLASRRILSSGANVLTFGAGSRLTVL.

The chain combines TRBV7-9 with TRBJ2-2; perhaps TRBD1 as D (6 bases). V was pared by 4 bases and J by 4 bases, with 16 bases between. Germline V gene data show CDR1 as SEHNR and CDR2 as FQNEAQ (reference sequence). This CDR3 has 16 residues. For the CDR3, the DNA is TGTGCCAGCAGCTCTAGGGGGACAAACCGCACCGGGGAGCTGTTTTTT. Amino acid sequence: CASSSRGTNRTGELFF.

J is TRBJ1-6 and V is TRBV19; 9 positions match TRBD1. Germline lookup yields CDR1 LNHDA and CDR2 SQIVND (reference sequence). V dropped 4 bases and J dropped 11; count of bases not matched to a gene: 12. The CDR3 extends over 16 amino acids. CDR3 DNA sequence: TGTGCCAGTAGTACGCGAACAGGGGGCCTCAGAACACCCCTCCACTTT. It encodes CASSTRTGGLRTPLHF. The whole variable domain, filled in from reference TRBV19 and TRBJ1-6, reads DGGITQSPKYLFRKEGQNVTLSCEQNLNHDAMYWYRQDPGQGLRLIYYSQIVNDFQKGDIAEGYSVSREKKESFPLTVTSAQKNPTAFYLCASSTRTGGLRTPLHFGNGTRLTVT.

This clone was seen a single time. The chain is built from TRBV9 and TRBJ2-3, with 14 bases lining up with TRBD2. Trimming cost V 4 bases and J 4 bases; bases outside gene matches: 11. This CDR3 is 18 amino acids long. Per the germline V gene, CDR1 is SGDLS and CDR2 is YYNGEE. The CDR3 loop is CASSSSGLAGEGADTQYF. The CDR3 bases are TGTGCCAGCAGCTCCTCGGGACTAGCGGGAGAAGGGGCAGATACGCAGTATTTT.

The V gene is TRBV27, the J gene TRBJ2-5; TRBD2 aligns across 7 bases. This CDR3 comprises 15 residues. Trimming cost V 8 bases and J 0 bases; bases outside gene matches: 9. CDR1 is MNHEY, CDR2 SMNVEV, per germline (reference sequence). In DNA, the CDR3 is TGTGCCAGCCGTCGTATACTAGCGAACCAAGAGACCCAGTACTTC. This encodes CASRRILANQETQYF.

This clone was seen only once. The chain employs TRBV28 and TRBJ1-2; 9 bases match TRBD1. Germline CDR1 MDHEN, CDR2 SYDVKM. The CDR3 loop spans 13 amino acids. Trimming cost V 5 bases and J 8 bases; bases outside gene matches: 6. The CDR3 sequence: CASSPGQGRGYTF. In DNA form, the CDR3 reads TGTGCCAGCAGTCCGGGACAGGGCCGCGGCTACACCTTC.

J is TRBJ1-2 and V is TRBV29-1; 8 bases are a match to TRBD1. There are 11 residues in the CDR3. V gave up 8 bases and J gave up 7 bases; unmatched junction bases: 6. Germline CDR1 reads SQVTM; CDR2 reads ANQGSEA. The CDR3 is CSTTGGSGYTF. The CDR3 coding sequence is TGCAGCACCACAGGGGGAAGTGGCTACACCTTC.

The gene calls are TRBV19 and TRBJ2-7; 9 bases align to TRBD1. CDR1 and CDR2 (germline): LNHDA, SQIVND (reference sequence). CDR3 length: 13 residues. The ends lost 5 bases at V and 5 bases at J; junction bases unmatched: 4. The CDR3 sequence is CASSRDRGDEQYF. The CDR3, as DNA: TGTGCCAGTAGTCGAGACAGGGGGGACGAGCAGTACTTC.

The chain is built from TRBV5-4 and TRBJ2-2, with 13 bases fitting TRBD2. Germline CDR1 and CDR2: SGHNT and YYREEE (reference sequence). The V gene end was trimmed by 4 bases and the J gene end by 2 bases; junction bases not matched to a gene: 2. CDR3 length: 16 amino acids. The CDR3 loop is CASSVGLAGNTGELFF. The CDR3 DNA follows: TGTGCCAGCAGCGTGGGACTAGCGGGAAACACCGGGGAGCTGTTTTTT.

The CDR3 sequence is CAISGLAGVSDTQYF. CDR3 DNA sequence: TGTGCCATCAGCGGACTAGCGGGAGTTTCAGATACGCAGTATTTT. The chain is built from TRBV10-3 and TRBJ2-3; TRBD2 aligns across 13 bases. Trimming took 6 bases from V and 4 from J; bases not matched to a gene: 4. This CDR3 contains 15 residues. Germline assignment: CDR1 ENHRY and CDR2 SYGVKD.

The CDR3 region has the DNA TGCGCCAGCAGCGTCCGCGTTTCGGGGACCTACAATGAGCAGTTCTTC. Amino acids: CASSVRVSGTYNEQFF. The chain uses TRBV5-1 and TRBJ2-1, with D perhaps matching TRBD2 (5 bases). Germline values: CDR1 SGHRS, CDR2 YFSETQ. The CDR3 contains 16 residues. V was trimmed by 4 bases and J by 2 bases, leaving 16 bases between them.

The chain recombines TRBV15 with TRBJ1-2, with 8 bases fitting TRBD1. This CDR3 has 14 amino acids. V shed 0 bases and J 8 bases; nucleotides not matched to a gene: 5. Looked up from germline, CDR1 is LNHNV and CDR2 is YYDKDF (reference sequence). CDR3 DNA: TGTGCCACCAGCAGAGATATACAGGGGGGCGGCTACACCTTC. It yields the protein CATSRDIQGGGYTF.

V gene TRBV4-1 combines with J gene TRBJ2-7; the match to TRBD2 covers 11 bases. The germline gives CDR1 MGHRA, CDR2 YSYEKL. The CDR3 loop spans 16 amino acids. The V and J ends lost 0 bases and 3 bases, in that order; junction bases with no gene match: 4. CDR3 DNA: TGCGCCAGCAGCCAAGAATTGACTAGCGGGATCTACGAGCAGTACTTC. It is translated as CASSQELTSGIYEQYF.

The chain is built from TRBV28 and TRBJ2-5, with D hard to call. Germline CDR1 and CDR2: MDHEN and SYDVKM. This CDR3 contains 16 residues. The V end lost 2 bases, the J end lost 0 bases, and 13 bases lay between the germline ends. CDR3: CASSLGPSAYQETQYF. CDR3 nucleotide sequence: TGTGCCAGCAGTTTAGGTCCCAGCGCGTACCAAGAGACCCAGTACTTC.

This chain joins TRBV12-2 and TRBJ2-7; the listed D gene, TRBD1, was not tested against the DNA. TRBV12-2 is deemed a pseudogene. The CDR3 totals 16 residues. The CDR3 DNA sequence: TGTGCAAGTCGCTGCCAGACAGGGGGCGCTTCCTACGAGCAGTACTTC. It encodes CASRCQTGGASYEQYF.

The chain carries TRBV19 and TRBJ2-1, with D unclear. The V end lost 5 bases, the J end lost 3 bases, and 8 bases lay between the germline ends. The CDR3 loop spans 13 amino acids. Per the germline V gene, CDR1 is LNHDA and CDR2 is SQIVND (reference sequence). In nucleotides, the CDR3 is TGTGCCAGTAGTTCCCCTAACTACAATGAGCAGTTCTTC. Residues: CASSSPNYNEQFF.

The rearrangement uses TRBV5-5 and TRBJ2-7; possibly TRBD1 for D (5 bases). V gave up 1 base and J gave up 7 bases, with 12 bases separating them. Germline V lookup: CDR1 SGHKS, CDR2 YYEKEE (reference sequence). This CDR3 region has 13 residues. CDR3: CASSLTTVGEQYF. The CDR3 bases are TGTGCCAGCAGCTTGACGACAGTGGGTGAGCAGTACTTC.

V is TRBV14 and J is TRBJ2-3, with D maybe TRBD2 (7 bases). The V end lost 0 bases, the J end lost 9 bases, and 25 bases lay between the germline ends. Germline lookup yields CDR1 SGHDN and CDR2 FVKESK. This CDR3 comprises 18 residues. The DNA of the CDR3 is TGTGCCAGCAGCCAAGATCGAGGGGGGGCGCACTGGGAGGCAACGCAGTATTTT. Its translation is CASSQDRGGAHWEATQYF. The whole variable domain, filled in from reference TRBV14 and TRBJ2-3, reads EAGVTQFPSHSVIEKGQTVTLRCDPISGHDNLYWYRRVMGKEIKFLLHFVKESKQDESGMPNNRFLAERTGGTYSTLKVQPAELEDSGVYFCASSQDRGGAHWEATQYFGPGTRLTVL.

The chain employs TRBV28 and TRBJ2-1; D is possibly TRBD1 (6 bases). V shed 7 bases and J shed 9 bases, with 19 bases lying between them. CDR1 is MDHEN and CDR2 is SYDVKM in the germline V gene. The CDR3 contains 14 residues. The CDR3 is CASTNAAGAGEQFF. As DNA, the CDR3 is TGTGCCAGCACCAACGCGGCAGGGGCGGGTGAGCAGTTCTTC.